A single sample gave rise to the 20 T cell receptor gamma chains below, sequenced in a study of γδ T cells in repeated Plasmodium falciparum infection. Vgamma9/Vdelta2+ and Vdelta2-negative gammadelta T cells were flow-sorted from PBMC for bulk sequencing. TCRdb re-called the multiplex PCR reads using CATT. The table shows approximately 32,000 gamma-chain clones, with under 1.5% occurring only once. Sequenced input: gamma-delta T cells from blood. All receptors derive from a pool of human donors (malaria-infected and uninfected, not separated).

This clone came up a few times. Translating this DNA gives a protein that differs at residue 10 from the TCRdb one, which belongs to a much larger clone; a read error is likely, and the protein shown is this translation. Here the CDR3 reads CALWEKPRGGLGKKIKVF. The CDR3 bases are TGTGCCTTGTGGGAGAAACCAAGGGGGGGGTTGGGCAAAAAAATCAAGGTATTT. J is TRGJP and V is TRGV9. TCRdb records no J gene; here it was assigned by comparing the DNA to germline. V shed 3 bases and J 9 bases; nucleotides not matched to a gene: 14. Germline CDR1 and CDR2: GITISATS and ISYDGTV (reference sequence). This CDR3 region has 18 residues.

In its sample, this clone was seen a few times. This DNA translates differently at residue 3 from the TCRdb protein, which is that of a much larger clone; a read error is likely, and the protein shown is the DNA's own translation. The chain joins TRGV9 to TRGJ1 or TRGJ2. Matching the DNA to germline supplied the J gene, which TCRdb does not give. In germline, CDR1 is GITISATS, CDR2 ISYDGTV (reference sequence). This CDR3 contains 13 residues. The CDR3 protein is CASWEVRRYKKLF. CDR3 coding DNA: TGTGCCTCGTGGGAGGTTCGAAGGTATAAGAAACTCTTT.

V usage is TRGV4 and J usage is TRGJ1 or TRGJ2. The J gene is absent in TCRdb and was assigned here via DNA matching to germline. J gave up 4 bases and V 0 bases, and 6 bases lay outside the gene matches. Germline V gives CDR1 EGSTGY, CDR2 YDSYTSSV. This CDR3 contains 14 residues. CDR3 residues: CATWDGPHYYKKLF. The CDR3 DNA sequence: TGTGCCACCTGGGATGGGCCTCACTATTATAAGAAACTCTTT.

This clone was recorded a few times. With only one base between it and a far larger clone, this is likely a read error. This sample also contains other DNA sequences that code for the same CDR3. With the J gene uncalled, the V gene is TRGV9. Germline V gene sequence: CDR1 GITISATS, CDR2 ISYDGTV (reference sequence). The CDR3 is 13 amino acids. This CDR3 reads CALWEPDGYKKLF. CDR3 in DNA: TGTGCCTTGTGGGAGCCCGACGGTTATAAGAAACTTTTT.

Remarks on this clone: The amino acid sequence in TCRdb belongs to a much larger clone and departs from this DNA's translation at residue 9, likely a sequencing read error; the sequence shown is translated from the DNA. The J gene is TRGJP, the V gene TRGV9. The J gene, missing from TCRdb, was assigned here through DNA to germline matching. This CDR3 has 15 amino acids. Per the germline V gene, CDR1 is GITISATS and CDR2 is ISYDGTV (reference sequence). The CDR3 region has the DNA TGTGCCTTGTGGATACAAGAGTTGAGCAAAAAAATCAAGGTATTT. Its translation is CALWIQELSKKIKVF.

This clone is labeled medium-sized (0.01 to 0.1%). This chain uses TRGV9 with TRGJP. V dropped 6 bases and J dropped 4; count of bases not matched to a gene: 6. In germline, CDR1 is GITISATS, CDR2 ISYDGTV (reference sequence). The CDR3 length is 16 residues. The CDR3 sequence is CALWNTQELGKKIKVF. For the CDR3, the DNA is TGTGCCTTGTGGAACACCCAAGAGTTGGGCAAAAAAATCAAGGTATTT.

This clone came up a few times. The mismatch at residue 3 between this DNA's translation and the TCRdb protein of a much larger clone likely reflects a read error; the protein shown is translated from the DNA. The gene calls are TRGV9 and TRGJ1 or TRGJ2. As TCRdb names no J gene, one was assigned here on the basis of a DNA match to germline. CDR1 GITISATS and CDR2 ISYDGTV come from the germline V gene (reference sequence). This CDR3 comprises 14 residues. The CDR3 DNA reads as TGTGCCTCGTGGGAGAGCGAGAATTATTATAAGAAACTCTTT. Its translation is CASWESENYYKKLF.

About this clone: This DNA's translation and the protein TCRdb lists, from a much larger clone, do not match at residue 8, likely due to a read error; the protein shown is translated from the DNA. This sequence joins TRGV9 and TRGJP. The J gene was not available in TCRdb and was assigned here by matching the DNA to germline segments. Germline lookup yields CDR1 GITISATS and CDR2 ISYDGTV (reference sequence). The CDR3 is 17 residues long. The V and J ends lost 2 bases and 7 bases, in that order; junction bases with no gene match: 8. The chain's CDR3 is CALWEEDSELGKKIKVF. CDR3 bases: TGTGCCTTGTGGGAGGAAGATTCCGAGTTGGGCAAAAAAATCAAGGTATTT.

This clone was detected ten times or more. The rearrangement uses TRGV3 and TRGJ1 or TRGJ2. The J segment lost 2 bases and the V segment lost 0 bases, leaving 7 bases of the junction unmatched. The CDR3 has 15 amino acids. Looked up from germline, CDR1 is VTNTFY and CDR2 is YDVSTARD (reference sequence). CDR3 sequence reads: CATWDRPKDYYKKLF. The CDR3 nucleotides read TGTGCCACCTGGGACAGGCCCAAAGATTATTATAAGAAACTCTTT.

By frequency in the sample, this clone is medium-sized. Other nucleotide sequences in the sample specify the same CDR3. The genes are TRGV9 and TRGJP. From germline, CDR1 is GITISATS and CDR2 ISYDGTV (reference sequence). The junction had 3 bases not matched to a gene; V was cut back by 0 bases and J by 7 bases. The CDR3 is made up of 16 amino acids. CDR3 sequence: CALWEVLELGKKIKVF. CDR3 coding DNA: TGTGCCTTGTGGGAGGTGCTGGAGTTGGGCAAAAAAATCAAGGTATTT.

This clone was counted at least ten times. The protein TCRdb gives is from a much larger clone and does not agree with this DNA's translation at residue 3, likely a read error; the protein shown here comes from the DNA. V usage is TRGV3 and J usage is TRGJ1 or TRGJ2. Matching the DNA to germline supplied the J gene, which TCRdb does not give. This CDR3 has 12 amino acids. Germline lookup yields CDR1 VTNTFY and CDR2 YDVSTARD (reference sequence). The CDR3 DNA reads TGTGCCGCCTGGGACAGGCACTATAAGAAACTCTTT. It is translated as CAAWDRHYKKLF.

This clone was found many times. The TCRdb protein comes from a much larger clone and disagrees with this DNA's translation at residue 10, likely due to a read error; the protein given here is derived from the DNA. This chain links TRGV9 with TRGJ1 or TRGJ2. V lost 0 bases to trimming and J lost 6 bases; unmatched junction nucleotides: 14. Germline V gives CDR1 GITISATS, CDR2 ISYDGTV (reference sequence). The CDR3 is made up of 16 amino acids. The CDR3 bases are TGTGCCTTGTGGGAGGTGCAGGCCCTCCGTATTTATAAGAAACTCTTT. Translated: CALWEVQALRIYKKLF.

This clone was recorded a few times. The protein that TCRdb holds for this DNA derives from a much larger clone and differs from the translated DNA at residue 11, which likely indicates a read error; the protein shown here is translated from the DNA. This chain joins TRGV5 and TRGJP2. The CDR3 runs to 14 residues. CDR1 is VINAFY and CDR2 is YDVSNSKD in the germline V gene. As DNA, the CDR3 is TGTGCCACCTGGGACAGGCCGGGGGATTGGGTCAAGACGTTT. Its protein product is CATWDRPGDWVKTF.

This clone was counted only a few times. A single base is all that separates this from a far larger clone, so a read error is likely. This specimen includes other DNA sequences encoding the same CDR3. This chain joins TRGV9 and TRGJP. Here the J gene came from matching the DNA to germline, since TCRdb omits it. The CDR3 sequence is 17 residues long. The V gene's germline CDR1 is GITISATS and CDR2 ISYDGTV (reference sequence). CDR3 residues: CALWEEIQELGKKIKVF. The CDR3 DNA reads TGTGCCTTGTGGGAGGAGATACAAGAGTTGGGAAAAAAAATCAAGGTATTT.

As for this clone: A far larger clone differs by one base, so this is likely a read error. The sample has other DNA sequences that encode this CDR3 too. V usage is TRGV3 and J usage is TRGJ1 or TRGJ2. TCRdb gives no J gene; it was assigned here by matching the DNA to germline. Germline CDR1 is VTNTFY and CDR2 is YDVSTARD (reference sequence). This CDR3 has 13 amino acids. The CDR3 sequence: CATWDRQVRKKLF. The CDR3 bases are TGCGCCACCTGGGACAGGCAAGTGCGTAAGAAACTCTTT.

In this sample, this clone turned up many times. TCRdb shows a much larger clone's protein in place of this DNA's translation, and the two differ at residue 10, likely through a read error; the protein shown is translated from the DNA. This chain uses TRGV9 with TRGJ1 or TRGJ2. TCRdb gives no J gene; it was assigned here by matching the DNA to germline. Germline lookup yields CDR1 GITISATS and CDR2 ISYDGTV (reference sequence). This CDR3 is built from 13 residues. In nucleotides, the CDR3 is TGTGCCTTGTGGGACTCCCCGTGGTATAGGAAACTCTTT. Translating gives CALWDSPWYRKLF.

On this clone: This DNA translates differently at residue 10 from the TCRdb protein, which is that of a much larger clone; a read error is likely, and the protein shown is the DNA's own translation. The chain couples TRGV9 to TRGJ1 or TRGJ2. TCRdb is silent on the J gene; assignment here came from matching the DNA to germline. Per germline, CDR1 GITISATS and CDR2 ISYDGTV (reference sequence). CDR3 length: 14 amino acids. The CDR3 DNA reads as TGTGCCTTGTGGGAGAGGACGAATTATTGTAAGAAACTCTTT. Translation: CALWERTNYCKKLF.

This clone was seen a few times. A read error likely explains why the TCRdb protein, taken from a much larger clone, differs from this DNA's translation at residue 3; the protein shown is translated from the DNA. The V call is TRGV9, the J call TRGJ1 or TRGJ2. The J gene was missing in TCRdb and was found by matching the end of the DNA to germline. CDR3 length: 13 amino acids. CDR1 is GITISATS, CDR2 ISYDGTV, per germline (reference sequence). Here the CDR3 DNA reads TGTGCCTCGTGGGAGGCGCCCCTTTATAAGAAACTCTTT. This gives the protein CASWEAPLYKKLF.

In the case of this clone: The protein recorded in TCRdb matches a much larger clone and deviates from this DNA's translation at residue 12, suggesting a read error; the protein here is obtained by translating the DNA. For the V gene the call is TRGV9; the J gene has no call. Germline V lookup: CDR1 GITISATS, CDR2 ISYDGTV (reference sequence). There are 14 residues in the CDR3. CDR3 nucleotide sequence: TGTGCCTTGTGGGAGGTGCAGAGTCTTTGGTTCGAGATATTT. It yields the protein CALWEVQSLWFEIF.

Concerning this clone itself: TCRdb's listed protein matches a much larger clone and diverges from this DNA's translation at residue 8, likely through a read error; the protein shown comes from the DNA. The chain joins TRGV9 to TRGJ1 or TRGJ2. Matching the DNA to germline supplied the J gene, which TCRdb does not give. Germline CDR1 and CDR2: GITISATS and ISYDGTV (reference sequence). With 3 bases clipped from V and 7 bases from J, the junction kept 9 bases outside the gene matches. This CDR3 is 13 amino acids long. CDR3 in DNA: TGTGCCTTGTGGGAGCCTTTGCGGTATAAGAAACTCTTT. Amino acids: CALWEPLRYKKLF.